Following are 32 T cell receptor beta chains from one sample sequenced in a study of OX40 agonist ivuxolimab in advanced cancers. The table came from immunoSEQ multiplex PCR; TCRdb's copy has only in-frame clones and leaves some out. The sample has about 71,000 clones; less than 90% are singletons. Specimen: CD4+ or CD8+ T cells sorted from blood, collected in a trial of the OX40 agonist ivuxolimab. These TCRs come from an adult with an advanced solid tumor such as melanoma, head and neck, liver or kidney cancer.

This chain connects TRBV6-1 to TRBJ1-5; D uncertain. Germline V gene data show CDR1 as MNHNS and CDR2 as SASEGT. CDR3 length: 13 amino acids. The V end lost 4 bases, the J end lost 7 bases, and 11 bases lay between the germline ends. This chain's CDR3 is CASSADLRQPQHF. The CDR3 DNA reads as TGTGCCAGCAGTGCCGATTTGAGGCAGCCCCAGCATTTT.

This clone turned up a few times. The V call is TRBV28, the J call TRBJ1-5; D gene unclear. Trimming left V 11 bases short and J 5 bases short, with 13 bases between. The length of the CDR3 is 12 residues. Germline CDR1 MDHEN, CDR2 SYDVKM. CDR3 loop: CASLVSDQPQHF. The CDR3 DNA reads as TGTGCCTCCTTGGTATCCGATCAGCCCCAGCATTTT.

The chain has TRBV29-1 and TRBJ2-2; D is undetermined. The CDR3 is 14 amino acids. V dropped 7 bases and J dropped 3 bases, with 15 bases sitting between them. From germline, CDR1 is SQVTM and CDR2 ANQGSEA. CDR3 protein: CSGALSPDTGELFF. The CDR3 DNA reads as TGCAGCGGGGCCCTTAGTCCGGACACCGGGGAGCTGTTTTTT.

Here the CDR3 DNA reads TGTGCCAGCAGCAAAGCGCTAACAGGTTCTCACGAGCAGTACTTC. It is translated as CASSKALTGSHEQYF. The chain joins TRBV21-1 to TRBJ2-7; the D call TRBD1 from the table was never checked on the DNA. TRBV21-1 is labeled a pseudogene. The CDR3 sequence is 15 residues long.

CDR3 sequence: CASSHPRPAGGHQDTQYF. The CDR3 nucleotides read TGCGCCAGCAGCCACCCACGGCCAGCGGGGGGGCATCAAGATACGCAGTATTTT. The chain links TRBV4-1 to TRBJ2-3; 10 positions match TRBD2. The CDR3 has 18 amino acids. The V gene's germline CDR1 is MGHRA and CDR2 YSYEKL. V lost 3 bases, J lost 5 bases, and 14 bases stayed unmatched.

The rearrangement links TRBV7-2 to TRBJ2-5, with TRBD2 matching 11 bases. V shed 4 bases and J 5 bases; nucleotides not matched to a gene: 6. The germline V gene has CDR1 SGHTA and CDR2 FQGNSA. CDR3 length: 15 amino acids. CDR3 sequence: CASSSQTSGEETQYF. CDR3 DNA sequence: TGTGCCAGCAGCTCCCAGACTAGCGGGGAGGAGACCCAGTACTTC.

The V and J genes are TRBV6-1 and TRBJ2-7; D may be TRBD1 (6 bases). The germline V gene has CDR1 MNHNS and CDR2 SASEGT. The CDR3 is made up of 11 amino acids. The V and J ends lost 3 bases and 7 bases respectively, with 7 bases between them. The CDR3 reads CASSDTGEQYF. The CDR3 nucleotides read TGTGCCAGCAGTGATACAGGGGAGCAGTACTTC.

The rearrangement joins TRBV5-6 to TRBJ1-3; tentatively, D is TRBD1 (5 bases). V lost 4 bases and J 0 bases, leaving 20 bases between the germline ends. From germline, CDR1 is SGHDT and CDR2 YYEEEE. CDR3 length: 18 amino acids. The CDR3, as DNA: TGTGCCAGCAGCCGCATGCTGGGACTACGCCACTCTGGAAACACCATATATTTT. It codes for CASSRMLGLRHSGNTIYF.

J is TRBJ2-2 and V is TRBV11-3; the D gene is possibly TRBD1 (7 bases). Germline V gives CDR1 SGHNT, CDR2 YENEEA. V was cut by 5 bases and J by 6 bases, with 16 bases left in between. CDR3 length: 15 amino acids. CDR3 DNA sequence: TGTGCCAGCAGCCCGGAGGGGGCGCGGGCCGGGGAGCTGTTTTTT. This sequence encodes CASSPEGARAGELFF.

The CDR3, as DNA: TGTGCCAGCAGTCCATTCACAGATACGCAGTATTTT. Translating gives CASSPFTDTQYF. The chain joins TRBV28 to TRBJ2-3, with D uncertain. Germline-derived CDR1 and CDR2 are MDHEN and SYDVKM. The CDR3 covers 12 residues. Trimming took off 5 bases at V and 2 bases at J, with 5 bases between the two ends.

The sample holds a few counts of this clone. The chain combines TRBV19 with TRBJ1-5; 9 nucleotides align to TRBD1. The length of the CDR3 is 16 residues. The germline V gene has CDR1 LNHDA and CDR2 SQIVND (reference sequence). The V gene end was trimmed by 7 bases and the J gene end by 0 bases; junction bases not matched to a gene: 7. Written as DNA, the CDR3 is TGTGCCAGTAATCCGGGACAGGGTTATAGCAATCAGCCCCAGCATTTT. This encodes CASNPGQGYSNQPQHF.

CDR3: CASSLDGQKGYGYTF. The CDR3 coding sequence is TGCGCCAGCAGCTTGGATGGACAAAAGGGGTATGGCTACACCTTC. The rearrangement links TRBV5-1 to TRBJ1-2; possibly TRBD1 for D (5 bases). The V gene lost 0 bases and the J gene lost 5 bases, with 14 bases spanning the gap. There are 15 residues in the CDR3. The germline V gene has CDR1 SGHRS and CDR2 YFSETQ.

The rearrangement links TRBV7-9 to TRBJ1-1; D unresolved. There are 18 residues in the CDR3. Germline V lookup: CDR1 SEHNR, CDR2 FQNEAQ (reference sequence). Trimming removed 5 bases from V and 2 bases from J, with 24 bases in between. In DNA form, the CDR3 reads TGTGCCAGCAGCCGATACTCATCACCCCAGACCGTCAACACTGAAGCTTTCTTT. Translated, it gives CASSRYSSPQTVNTEAFF.

The V and J genes are TRBV18 and TRBJ2-7; D not certain. CDR1 and CDR2 (germline): KGHSH, LQKENI. Trimming stripped 6 bases from V and 5 bases from J, with 17 bases between. The CDR3 extends over 14 amino acids. CDR3 DNA: TGTGCCAGCTCGCCGAACCGGGCTGGAGACGAGCAGTACTTC. It specifies CASSPNRAGDEQYF.

This sequence joins TRBV6-1 and TRBJ1-2; the match to TRBD1 covers 9 bases. The CDR3 has 15 amino acids. CDR1 and CDR2 (germline): MNHNS, SASEGT. Unmatched junction bases numbered 15, after V lost 8 bases and J lost 8 bases. The CDR3 spells CASEYLQGADAGYTF. Here the CDR3 DNA reads TGTGCCAGCGAATACCTACAGGGGGCAGATGCAGGCTACACCTTC.

Worth noting for this clone: A junction boundary mismatches the germline segment, possibly from a read error. This chain links TRBV5-8 with TRBJ2-7; TRBD2 is a possible D gene (7 bases). The germline V gene encodes CDR1 SGHTS and CDR2 YDEGEE. The length of the CDR3 is 15 residues. CDR3 protein: CASSLSREGGYVKHF. The CDR3, as DNA: TGTGCCAGCAGCTTGTCACGCGAGGGGGGGTACGTCAAACACTTC.

There are a few counts of this clone. This chain joins TRBV19 and TRBJ1-2; 9 bases fit TRBD1. J lost 8 bases, V lost 5 bases, and 6 bases had no gene match. Looked up from germline, CDR1 is LNHDA and CDR2 is SQIVND (reference sequence). This CDR3 is 13 amino acids long. Here the CDR3 DNA reads TGTGCCAGTAGTTCACGGGACAGGGACGGCTACACCTTC. Protein: CASSSRDRDGYTF.

The sample holds a few counts of this clone. The same CDR3 arises from other DNA sequences in this sample as well. The CDR3 protein is CAWSHRNNQPQHF. Here the CDR3 DNA reads TGTGCCTGGAGTCACAGGAACAATCAGCCCCAGCATTTT. The rearrangement joins TRBV30 to TRBJ1-5, with D possibly matching TRBD1 (5 bases). Germline CDR1 GTSNPN, CDR2 SVGIG (reference sequence). V dropped 2 bases and J dropped 3 bases, with 8 bases sitting between them. CDR3 size: 13 residues.

The chain uses TRBV4-2 and TRBJ1-5; 7 bases map to TRBD1. The CDR3 extends over 16 amino acids. Trimming at V came to 4 bases and at J to 5 bases, leaving 11 bases not matched to a gene. The germline V gene encodes CDR1 LGHNA and CDR2 YNFKEQ. The CDR3 reads CASSRWDSQRDQPQHF. CDR3 nucleotide sequence: TGTGCCAGCAGCCGATGGGACAGTCAGAGGGATCAGCCCCAGCATTTT.

This sequence joins TRBV2 and TRBJ2-1; D is possibly TRBD1 or TRBD2 (6 bases each). CDR1 SNHLY and CDR2 FYNNEI come from the germline V gene. Trimming took 8 bases from V and 6 from J, leaving 14 bases between them. The CDR3 sequence is 13 residues long. DNA for the CDR3: TGTGCCAGCTCAGGGGAGGTCGGCAATGAGCAGTTCTTC. Amino acids: CASSGEVGNEQFF.

On this clone itself: One end of the junction varies from germline; a read error may be responsible. The chain couples TRBV5-4 to TRBJ1-2; D remains unclear. The CDR3 totals 15 residues. CDR1 and CDR2 (germline): SGHNT, YYREEE (reference sequence). The CDR3 sequence: CASSPDTNSVRGYTF. CDR3 DNA: TGCGCCAGCAGCCCAGACACCAATTCAGTGAGAGGCTACACCTTC.

The CDR3, as DNA: TGTGCCAGCAGCCAAGATCGGGGGGATGTCGGGGCCAACGTCCTGACTTTC. Protein product: CASSQDRGDVGANVLTF. The rearrangement links TRBV14 to TRBJ2-6, with TRBD2 matching over 7 bases. CDR3 length equals 17 residues. Germline lookup yields CDR1 SGHDN and CDR2 FVKESK. V shed 0 bases, J shed 4 bases, and the junction held 6 bases outside the gene matches.

The chain carries TRBV28 and TRBJ2-2; weak D call: TRBD2 (5 bases). The CDR3 loop spans 16 amino acids. Germline CDR1 and CDR2: MDHEN and SYDVKM. V was cut by 10 bases and J by 4 bases, with 22 bases left in between. CDR3 sequence (DNA): TGTGCCACCTCCTCCCAAAAGACGGGATTCACCGGGGAGCTGTTTTTT. It is translated as CATSSQKTGFTGELFF.

This chain links TRBV7-9 with TRBJ2-7; TRBD2 matches at 10 bases. Trimming removed 7 bases from V and 4 bases from J; junction bases left unmatched: 7. This CDR3 comprises 14 residues. The germline V gene has CDR1 SEHNR and CDR2 FQNEAQ (reference sequence). The CDR3 DNA sequence: TGTGCCAGCACCCCTAGCGGGAGTCGATACGAGCAGTACTTC. Translated: CASTPSGSRYEQYF.

The chain's CDR3 is CASSSEGNTEAFF. CDR3 nucleotides: TGCGCCAGCAGCTCAGAGGGAAACACTGAAGCTTTCTTT. The V and J genes are TRBV5-1 and TRBJ1-1; D uncertain. Germline CDR1 reads SGHRS; CDR2 reads YFSETQ. The CDR3 spans 13 residues. Trimming took off 3 bases at V and 2 bases at J, with 8 bases between the two ends. The full variable domain, rest sourced from reference TRBV5-1 and TRBJ1-1, is KAGVTQTPRYLIKTRGQQVTLSCSPISGHRSVSWYQQTPGQGLQFLFEYFSETQRNKGNFPGRFSGRQFSNSRSEMNVSTLELGDSALYLCASSSEGNTEAFFGQGTRLTVV.

V gene TRBV19 combines with J gene TRBJ1-5, with D possibly matching TRBD1 (5 bases). The germline V and J ends were trimmed by 3 bases and 1 base, with 13 bases remaining between them. The CDR3 is 16 residues long. Germline CDR1 reads LNHDA; CDR2 reads SQIVND (reference sequence). CDR3 amino acids: CASSMQRGASNQPQHF. The CDR3 region has the DNA TGTGCCAGTAGTATGCAAAGGGGCGCGAGCAATCAGCCCCAGCATTTT.

In the case of this clone: Other DNA sequences of this sample code for an identical CDR3. The chain has TRBV6-1 and TRBJ2-5, with D possibly being TRBD1 or TRBD2 (5 bases each). This CDR3 region has 13 residues. Trimming removed 3 bases from V and 5 bases from J, with 10 bases in between. Germline V gene lookup returns CDR1 MNHNS and CDR2 SASEGT. The CDR3, as DNA: TGTGCCAGCAGTGAGGTAGGGGAGGAGACCCAGTACTTC. As protein: CASSEVGEETQYF.

The chain is built from TRBV29-1 and TRBJ1-2; the D is unclear. V lost 4 bases to trimming and J lost 1 base, with 4 bases between them. The V gene's germline CDR1 is SQVTM and CDR2 ANQGSEA. The CDR3 is 11 residues long. DNA of the CDR3: TGCAGCGTTGGTGATAACTATGGCTACACCTTC. Encoded protein: CSVGDNYGYTF.

The gene calls are TRBV5-1 and TRBJ1-5; D unclear. V was trimmed by 0 bases and J by 1 base, leaving 11 bases between them. The germline V gene encodes CDR1 SGHRS and CDR2 YFSETQ. The CDR3 has 16 residues. The CDR3 DNA follows: TGCGCCAGCAGCTTGGGTGCAGGAGGGAGCAATCAGCCCCAGCATTTT. Translated, it gives CASSLGAGGSNQPQHF. The full variable domain, rest sourced from reference TRBV5-1 and TRBJ1-5, is KAGVTQTPRYLIKTRGQQVTLSCSPISGHRSVSWYQQTPGQGLQFLFEYFSETQRNKGNFPGRFSGRQFSNSRSEMNVSTLELGDSALYLCASSLGAGGSNQPQHFGDGTRLSIL.

This chain links TRBV14 with TRBJ2-5; 7 bases map to TRBD2. This CDR3 is 13 amino acids long. The junction had 8 bases not matched to a gene; V was cut back by 0 bases and J by 13 bases. The germline CDR1 and CDR2 sequences are SGHDN and FVKESK. CDR3 sequence (DNA): TGTGCCAGCAGCCAAGATCTGGGCGGGAGAAGGTACTTC. Translation: CASSQDLGGRRYF.

The chain joins TRBV6-1 to TRBJ2-3; the D is unclear. The germline CDR1 and CDR2 sequences are MNHNS and SASEGT. CDR3 length: 15 residues. Trimming took 1 base from V and 4 from J, leaving 12 bases between them. The CDR3 here is CASSEGRRVPDTQYF. DNA of the CDR3: TGTGCCAGCAGTGAAGGCCGACGGGTGCCAGATACGCAGTATTTT.

The chain combines TRBV6-5 with TRBJ2-5; 14 bases are a match to TRBD2. The CDR3 runs to 16 residues. CDR1 is MNHEY and CDR2 is SVGAGI in the germline V gene. Losses at the gene ends were 4 bases for V and 5 bases for J; bases not matched to a gene: 6. CDR3 protein: CASSFGLAGGWETQYF. The CDR3 DNA reads TGTGCCAGCAGTTTCGGACTAGCGGGGGGTTGGGAGACCCAGTACTTC.